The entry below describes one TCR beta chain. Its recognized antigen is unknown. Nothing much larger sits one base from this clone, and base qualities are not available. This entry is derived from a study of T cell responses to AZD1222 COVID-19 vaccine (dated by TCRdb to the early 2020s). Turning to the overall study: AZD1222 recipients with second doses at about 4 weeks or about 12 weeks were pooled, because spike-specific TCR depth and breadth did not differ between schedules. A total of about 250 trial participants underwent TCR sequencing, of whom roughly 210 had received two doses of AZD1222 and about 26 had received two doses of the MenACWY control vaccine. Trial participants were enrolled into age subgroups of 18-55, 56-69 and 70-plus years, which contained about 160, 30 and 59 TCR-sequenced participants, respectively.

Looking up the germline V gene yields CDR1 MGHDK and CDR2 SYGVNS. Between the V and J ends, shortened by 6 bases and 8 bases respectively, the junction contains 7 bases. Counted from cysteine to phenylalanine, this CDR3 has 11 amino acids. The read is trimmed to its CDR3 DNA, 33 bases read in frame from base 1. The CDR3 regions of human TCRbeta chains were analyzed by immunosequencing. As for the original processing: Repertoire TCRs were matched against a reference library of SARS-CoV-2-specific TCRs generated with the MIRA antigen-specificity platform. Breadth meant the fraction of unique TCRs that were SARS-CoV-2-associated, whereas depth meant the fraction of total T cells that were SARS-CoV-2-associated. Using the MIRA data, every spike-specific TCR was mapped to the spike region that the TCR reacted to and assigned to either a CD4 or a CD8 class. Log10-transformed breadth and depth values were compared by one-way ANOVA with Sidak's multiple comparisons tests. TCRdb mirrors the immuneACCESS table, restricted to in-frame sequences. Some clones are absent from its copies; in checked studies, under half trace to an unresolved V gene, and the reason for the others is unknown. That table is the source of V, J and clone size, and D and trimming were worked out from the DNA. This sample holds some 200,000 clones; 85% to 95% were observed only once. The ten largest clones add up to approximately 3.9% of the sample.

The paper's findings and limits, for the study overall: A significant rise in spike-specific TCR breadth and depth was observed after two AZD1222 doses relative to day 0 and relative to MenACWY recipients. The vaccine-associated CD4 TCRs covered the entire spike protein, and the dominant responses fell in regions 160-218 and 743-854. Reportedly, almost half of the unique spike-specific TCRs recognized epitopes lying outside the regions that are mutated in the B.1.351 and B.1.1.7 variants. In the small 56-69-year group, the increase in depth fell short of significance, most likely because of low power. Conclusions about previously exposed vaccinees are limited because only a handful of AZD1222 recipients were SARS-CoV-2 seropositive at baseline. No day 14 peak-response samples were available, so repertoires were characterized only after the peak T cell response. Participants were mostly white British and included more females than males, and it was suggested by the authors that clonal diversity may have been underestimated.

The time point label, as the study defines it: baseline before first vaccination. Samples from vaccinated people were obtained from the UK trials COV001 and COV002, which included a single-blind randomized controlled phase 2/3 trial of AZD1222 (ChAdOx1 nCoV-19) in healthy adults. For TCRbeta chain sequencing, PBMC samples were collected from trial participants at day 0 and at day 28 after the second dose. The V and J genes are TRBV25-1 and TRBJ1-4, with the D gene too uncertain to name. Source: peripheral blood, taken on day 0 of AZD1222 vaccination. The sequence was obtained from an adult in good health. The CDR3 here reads CASRYYEKLFF. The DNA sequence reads TGTGCCAGCAGGTATTACGAAAAACTGTTTTTT.